This T cell receptor (beta chain) originates from a study of T-cell memory formation after mild COVID-19. A 5'RACE reaction primed in the constant segment made cDNA libraries of TCR alpha and TCR beta, and these carried sample barcodes and UMIs. One entry per CDR3 protein results from TCRdb running MiXCR on the 5' RACE reads. Counted here are tens of thousands of distinct CDR3 sequences, 11% to 15% occurring once; the ten biggest clones make up 25% to 35%. With 3 bases clipped from V and 6 bases from J, the junction kept 15 bases outside the gene matches. This CDR3 region has 17 residues. CDR1 is MNHEY, CDR2 SVGAGI, per germline. Study-wide results and limits: Memory cells collected pre-infection included some clones that later responded, suggesting cross-reactive memory joined. Clones contracting over day 15 to 85 were CD4/CD8 balanced, with later expanders leaning CD4+.

The table lists this clonotype with a few counts. No antigen is known for it. V is TRBV6-5 and J is TRBJ2-5; 8 nucleotides agree with TRBD1. The origin of this receptor is an adult woman who had mild COVID-19 (a few samples of this study predate the infection). Cell type and time point are not known. Sequenced material: PBMCs or a T cell subset sorted from them (not recorded which). CDR3 DNA: TGTGCCAGCAGTTATTTCCTCCCAGGGGGCGTGGACCAGACCCAGTACTTC. Amino acids: CASSYFLPGGVDQTQYF.